The rows below give T cell receptor beta chains drawn from one sample of a study of CXCR3-negative and CXCR3-positive naive CD8 T cells. TCRdb reanalyzed the 5' RACE reads and collapses them to one entry per CDR3 protein, without DNA. The repertoire table contains about 45,000 distinct CDR3 sequences. Sequencing used memory CD8+ T cells from blood. The source is a human donor in good health. Some clones in this sample may be carry-over from other donors' samples. CDR3s include the opening cysteine and the closing phenylalanine or tryptophan. Where a row states a size, it is once, few, many or the class of an expanded clone; other rows omit it.

size	J	V	CDR3
.	TRBJ2-3	TRBV29-1	CSVETGGPTDTQYF
.	TRBJ2-2	TRBV25-1	CASSESHGELFF
.	TRBJ2-3	TRBV4-2	CASSQDTDTQYF
.	TRBJ1-1	TRBV6-4	CASSARTGGTEAFF
.	TRBJ2-5	TRBV7-3	CASSPDGVRETQYF
.	TRBJ1-5	TRBV6-6	CASTIIPSNQPQHF
.	TRBJ1-2	TRBV30	CAWSGARSGYTF
.	TRBJ2-7	TRBV2	CASSDWGPSSYEQYF
.	TRBJ2-1	TRBV29-1	CSVEKDGSSYNEQFF
.	TRBJ1-6	TRBV7-9	CASSKGPQGTYNSPLHF
.	TRBJ2-5	TRBV12-3/TRBV12-4	CATTRWGLGETQYF
.	TRBJ2-7	TRBV7-6	CASSSGTGDYEQYF
.	TRBJ2-1	TRBV5-1	CASSPPGGLEQFF
.	TRBJ1-2	TRBV7-2	CASSFIRDRDSGYGYTF
.	TRBJ1-1	TRBV9	CASSVWGGTNTEAFF
.	TRBJ1-5	TRBV28	CASSLHRGFSSNQPQHF
.	TRBJ2-7	TRBV5-6	CASSLFTTSYEQYF
.	TRBJ2-2	TRBV12-3/TRBV12-4	CASSPWTRTGELFF
.	TRBJ1-4	TRBV28	CASSYLVGREKLFF
.	TRBJ2-1	TRBV6-5	CASSYLSANEQFF
.	TRBJ1-1	TRBV25-1	CASGPRSMNTEAFF
.	TRBJ2-1	TRBV29-1	CSVTKISGLAGSYNEQFF
.	TRBJ2-5	TRBV6-5	CASSHQTGDETQYF
.	TRBJ2-5	TRBV7-9	CASSLVNFQETQYF
.	TRBJ2-7	TRBV6-2/TRBV6-3	CASSRGTEYYEQYF
.	TRBJ2-3	TRBV7-6	CASSSWTGWADTQYF
.	TRBJ2-2	TRBV7-3	CASSIRAGTPNTGELFF
.	TRBJ2-3	TRBV29-1	CSVEGGAGTDTQYF
.	TRBJ2-1	TRBV10-2	CASSESSLNEQFF
.	TRBJ1-6	TRBV6-5	CASSYRGQGPGSYNSPLHF
.	TRBJ2-1	TRBV7-9	CASSLAGQSSYNEQFF
.	TRBJ2-1	TRBV7-2	CASSSLTLPGQVFDEQFF
.	TRBJ2-7	TRBV27	CASSSRGEQYF
.	TRBJ2-2	TRBV7-9	CASSSGTSAPNTGELFF
medium-sized	TRBJ2-7	TRBV7-9	CASRPRAEVLEQYF
.	TRBJ1-2	TRBV29-1	CSVDYSGMEGPNYGYTF
.	TRBJ2-7	TRBV12-3/TRBV12-4	CASSWDGAYEQYF
.	TRBJ2-1	TRBV18	CASSPRFSSGLNEQFF
.	TRBJ2-2	TRBV29-1	CSVASGGAWSGELFF
.	TRBJ2-1	TRBV12-3/TRBV12-4	CASSPLIDEQFF
.	TRBJ1-3	TRBV29-1	CSAWTGLNTIYF
.	TRBJ1-1	TRBV7-9	CASSPENTEAFF
.	TRBJ2-1	TRBV28	CASSLGAGMNEQFF
.	TRBJ2-3	TRBV7-2	CASSHLWDTQYF
.	TRBJ2-1	TRBV28	CASSFLHEQGWDEQFF
.	TRBJ2-7	TRBV15	CATSRALASSYEQYF
.	TRBJ2-5	TRBV3-1	CASSRLVWIQETQYF
.	TRBJ1-1	TRBV29-1	CSTEAGNTEAFF
.	TRBJ2-2	TRBV6-4	CASSVEQGNTGELFF
.	TRBJ1-4	TRBV4-3	CASSQDVNLANEKLFF
.	TRBJ1-5	TRBV29-1	CSVTTGESNQPQHF
.	TRBJ2-3	TRBV6-4	CASGGESTDTQYF
.	TRBJ2-4	TRBV27	CASSLASGNIQYF